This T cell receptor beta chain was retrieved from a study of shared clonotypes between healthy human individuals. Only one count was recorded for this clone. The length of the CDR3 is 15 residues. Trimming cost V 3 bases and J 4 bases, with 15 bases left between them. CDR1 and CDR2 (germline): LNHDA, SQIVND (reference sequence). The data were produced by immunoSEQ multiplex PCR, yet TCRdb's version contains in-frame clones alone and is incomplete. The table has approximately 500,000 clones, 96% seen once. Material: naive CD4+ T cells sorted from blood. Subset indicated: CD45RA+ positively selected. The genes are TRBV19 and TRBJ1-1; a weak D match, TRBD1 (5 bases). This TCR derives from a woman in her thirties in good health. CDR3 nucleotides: TGTGCCAGTAGTATCCCCCGGGAGGGGAGCACTGAAGCTTTCTTT. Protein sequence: CASSIPREGSTEAFF.